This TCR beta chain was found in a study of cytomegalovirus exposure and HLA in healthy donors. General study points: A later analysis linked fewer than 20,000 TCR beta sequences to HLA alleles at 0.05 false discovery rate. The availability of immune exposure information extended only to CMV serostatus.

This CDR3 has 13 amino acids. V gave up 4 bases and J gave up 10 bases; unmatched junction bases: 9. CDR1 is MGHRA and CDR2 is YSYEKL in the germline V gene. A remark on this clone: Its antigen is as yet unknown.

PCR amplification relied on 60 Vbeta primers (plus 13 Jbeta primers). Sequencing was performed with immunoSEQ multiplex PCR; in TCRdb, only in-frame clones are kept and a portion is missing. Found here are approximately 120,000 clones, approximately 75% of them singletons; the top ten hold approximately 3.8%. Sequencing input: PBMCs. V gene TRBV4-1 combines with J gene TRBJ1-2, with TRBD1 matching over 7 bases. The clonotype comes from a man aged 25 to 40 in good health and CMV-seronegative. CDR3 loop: CASSPRTTGAYTF. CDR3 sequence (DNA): TGCGCCAGCAGCCCACGGACTACAGGGGCCTACACCTTC.